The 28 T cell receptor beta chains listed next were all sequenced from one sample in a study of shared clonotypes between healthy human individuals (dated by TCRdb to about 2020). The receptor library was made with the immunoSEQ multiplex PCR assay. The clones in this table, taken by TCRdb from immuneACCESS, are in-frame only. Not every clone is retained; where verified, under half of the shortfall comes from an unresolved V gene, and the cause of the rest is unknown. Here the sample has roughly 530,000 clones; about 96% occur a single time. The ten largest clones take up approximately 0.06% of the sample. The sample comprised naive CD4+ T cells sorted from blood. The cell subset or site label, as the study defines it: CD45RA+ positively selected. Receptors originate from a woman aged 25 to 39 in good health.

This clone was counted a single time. The DNA for the CDR3 is TGTGCCAGCAGTTTGGGGCAGGACCGGAACACCGGGGAGCTGTTTTTT. Amino acids: CASSLGQDRNTGELFF. V gene TRBV28 combines with J gene TRBJ2-2, with a weak D call TRBD1 (5 bases). The CDR3 loop spans 16 amino acids. CDR1 and CDR2 (germline): MDHEN, SYDVKM. V was shortened by 3 bases and J by 1 base, with 12 bases between the two germline ends.

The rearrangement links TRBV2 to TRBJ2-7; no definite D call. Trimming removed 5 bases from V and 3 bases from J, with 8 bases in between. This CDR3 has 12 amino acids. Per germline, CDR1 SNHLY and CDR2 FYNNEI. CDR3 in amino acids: CASSSNYYEQYF. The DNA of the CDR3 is TGTGCCAGCAGTTCTAATTACTACGAGCAGTACTTC.

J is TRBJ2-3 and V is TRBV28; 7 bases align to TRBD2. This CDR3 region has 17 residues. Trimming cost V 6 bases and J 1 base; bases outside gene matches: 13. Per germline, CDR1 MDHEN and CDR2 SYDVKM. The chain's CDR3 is CASRRVKERGRTDTQYF. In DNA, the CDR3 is TGTGCCAGCAGGCGGGTGAAAGAGCGGGGCCGCACAGATACGCAGTATTTT.

The CDR3 here is CSVDGYGYTF. As DNA, the CDR3 is TGCAGCGTTGACGGCTATGGCTACACCTTC. This rearrangement joins TRBV29-1 to TRBJ1-2; D gene unclear. Germline V gene data show CDR1 as SQVTM and CDR2 as ANQGSEA. The CDR3 covers 10 residues. Trimming shortened V by 3 bases and J by 4 bases, and 3 bases separated the two germline ends.

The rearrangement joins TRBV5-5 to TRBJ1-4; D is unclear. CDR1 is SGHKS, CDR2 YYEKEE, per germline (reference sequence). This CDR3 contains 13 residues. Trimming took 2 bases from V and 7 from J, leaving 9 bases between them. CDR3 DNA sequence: TGTGCCAGCAGCTTTTCTTTATCTGAAAAACTGTTTTTT. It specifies CASSFSLSEKLFF.

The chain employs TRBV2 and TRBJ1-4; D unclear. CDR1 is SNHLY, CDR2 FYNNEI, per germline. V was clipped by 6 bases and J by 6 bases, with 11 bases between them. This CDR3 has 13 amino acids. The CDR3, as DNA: TGTGCCAGCAGGCAACAGCAGCATGAAAAACTGTTTTTT. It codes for CASRQQQHEKLFF.

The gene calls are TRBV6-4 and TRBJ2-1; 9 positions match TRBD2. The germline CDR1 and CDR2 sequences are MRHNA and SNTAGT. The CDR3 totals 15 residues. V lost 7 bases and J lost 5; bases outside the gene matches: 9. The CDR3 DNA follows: TGTGCCAGCAACCTTAGCGGGAGCGTCGACAATGAGCAGTTCTTC. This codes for CASNLSGSVDNEQFF.

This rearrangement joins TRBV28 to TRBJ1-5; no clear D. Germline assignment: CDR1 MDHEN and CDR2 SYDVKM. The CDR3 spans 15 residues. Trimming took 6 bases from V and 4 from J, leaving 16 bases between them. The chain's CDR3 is CASRNGPRVNQPQHF. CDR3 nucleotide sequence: TGTGCCAGCAGGAACGGCCCTAGAGTGAATCAGCCCCAGCATTTT.

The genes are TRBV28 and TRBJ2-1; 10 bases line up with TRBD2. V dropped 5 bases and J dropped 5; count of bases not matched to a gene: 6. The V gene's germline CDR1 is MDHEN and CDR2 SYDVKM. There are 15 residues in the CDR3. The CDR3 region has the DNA TGTGCCAGCAGTGCCACTAGCGGGGTGCACAATGAGCAGTTCTTC. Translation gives CASSATSGVHNEQFF.

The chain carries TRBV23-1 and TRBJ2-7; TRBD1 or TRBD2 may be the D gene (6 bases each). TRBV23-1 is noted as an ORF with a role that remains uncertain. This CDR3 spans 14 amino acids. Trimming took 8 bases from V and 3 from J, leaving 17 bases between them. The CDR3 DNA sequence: TGCGCCAGCCCCCGGGGGACACTTTTCTACGAGCAGTACTTC. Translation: CASPRGTLFYEQYF.

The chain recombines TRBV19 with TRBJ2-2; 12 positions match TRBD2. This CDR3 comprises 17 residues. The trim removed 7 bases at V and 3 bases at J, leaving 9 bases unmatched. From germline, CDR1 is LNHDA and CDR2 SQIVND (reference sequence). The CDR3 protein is CASIALAGGPHTGELFF. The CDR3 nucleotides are TGTGCCAGTATCGCTCTAGCGGGAGGGCCTCACACCGGGGAGCTGTTTTTT.

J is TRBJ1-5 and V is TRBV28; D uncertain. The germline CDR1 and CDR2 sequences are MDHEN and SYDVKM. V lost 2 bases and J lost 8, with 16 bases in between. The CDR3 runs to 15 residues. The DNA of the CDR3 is TGTGCCAGCAGTTTACGGCAGGCCGCCATTAAGCCCCAGCATTTT. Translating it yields CASSLRQAAIKPQHF.

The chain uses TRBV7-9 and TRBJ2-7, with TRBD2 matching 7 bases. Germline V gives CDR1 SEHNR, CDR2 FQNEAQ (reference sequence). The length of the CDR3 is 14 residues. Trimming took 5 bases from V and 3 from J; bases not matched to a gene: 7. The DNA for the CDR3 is TGTGCCAGCAGCCCCCGCAGCGGGAACTACGAGCAGTACTTC. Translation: CASSPRSGNYEQYF.

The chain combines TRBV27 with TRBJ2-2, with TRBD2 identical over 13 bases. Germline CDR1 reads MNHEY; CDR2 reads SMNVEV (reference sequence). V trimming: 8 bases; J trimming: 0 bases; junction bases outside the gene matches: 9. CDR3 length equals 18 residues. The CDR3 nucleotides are TGTGCCAGCTCTAGGACTAGCGGGAGACTGACGAACACCGGGGAGCTGTTTTTT. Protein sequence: CASSRTSGRLTNTGELFF.

CDR3 loop: CASSEFAGGNTGELFF. Here the CDR3 DNA reads TGTGCCAGCAGTGAATTTGCGGGAGGGAACACCGGGGAGCTGTTTTTT. The chain employs TRBV25-1 and TRBJ2-2; TRBD2 agrees at 8 bases. The V gene end was trimmed by 1 base and the J gene end by 1 base; junction bases not matched to a gene: 2. This CDR3 spans 16 amino acids. Germline values: CDR1 MGHDK, CDR2 SYGVNS.

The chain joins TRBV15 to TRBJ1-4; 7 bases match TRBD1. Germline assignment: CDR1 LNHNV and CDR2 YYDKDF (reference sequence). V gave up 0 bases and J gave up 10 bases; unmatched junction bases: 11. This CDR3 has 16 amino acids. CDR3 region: CATSRDSWTGVVKLFF. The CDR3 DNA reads TGTGCCACCAGCAGAGACTCCTGGACAGGAGTGGTAAAACTGTTTTTT. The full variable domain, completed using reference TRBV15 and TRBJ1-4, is DAMVIQNPRYQVTQFGKPVTLSCSQTLNHNVMYWYQQKSSQAPKLLFHYYDKDFNNEADTPDNFQSRRPNTSFCFLDIRSPGLGDTAMYLCATSRDSWTGVVKLFFGSGTQLSVL.

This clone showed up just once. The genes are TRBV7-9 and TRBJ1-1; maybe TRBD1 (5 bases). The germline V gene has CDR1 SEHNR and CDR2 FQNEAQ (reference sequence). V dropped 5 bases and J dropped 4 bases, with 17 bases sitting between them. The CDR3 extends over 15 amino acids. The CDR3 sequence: CASSPWTSAGTEAFF. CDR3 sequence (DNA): TGTGCCAGCAGCCCCTGGACAAGCGCGGGCACTGAAGCTTTCTTT.

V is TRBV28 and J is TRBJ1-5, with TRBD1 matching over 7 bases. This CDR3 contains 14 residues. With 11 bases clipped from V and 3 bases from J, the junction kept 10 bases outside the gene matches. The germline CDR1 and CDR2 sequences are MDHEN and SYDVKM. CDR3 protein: CAVAPGQPNQPQHF. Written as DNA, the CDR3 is TGTGCCGTCGCCCCGGGACAGCCCAATCAGCCCCAGCATTTT. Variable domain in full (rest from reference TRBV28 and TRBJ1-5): DVKVTQSSRYLVKRTGEKVFLECVQDMDHENMFWYRQDPGLGLRLIYFSYDVKMKEKGDIPEGYSVSREKKERFSLILESASTNQTSMYLCAVAPGQPNQPQHFGDGTRLSIL.

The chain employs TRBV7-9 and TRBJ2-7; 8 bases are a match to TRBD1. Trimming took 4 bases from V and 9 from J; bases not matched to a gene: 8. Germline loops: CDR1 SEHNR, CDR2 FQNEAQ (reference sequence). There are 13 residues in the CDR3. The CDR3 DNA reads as TGTGCCAGCAGCTGGGGACAGGATACGGGGCAGTACTTC. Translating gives CASSWGQDTGQYF.

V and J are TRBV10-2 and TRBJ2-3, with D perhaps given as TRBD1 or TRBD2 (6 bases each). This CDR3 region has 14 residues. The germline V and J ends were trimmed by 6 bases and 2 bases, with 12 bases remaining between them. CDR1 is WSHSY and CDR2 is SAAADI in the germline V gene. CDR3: CASRGAGHTDTQYF. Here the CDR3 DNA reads TGCGCCAGCAGGGGGGCGGGACACACAGATACGCAGTATTTT.

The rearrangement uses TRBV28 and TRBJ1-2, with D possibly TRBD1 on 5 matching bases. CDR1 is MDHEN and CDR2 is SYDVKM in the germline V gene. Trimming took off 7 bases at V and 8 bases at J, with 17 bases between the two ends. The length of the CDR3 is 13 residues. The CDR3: CASTEMDSGGYTF. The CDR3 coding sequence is TGTGCCAGCACGGAAATGGACTCAGGGGGCTACACCTTC.

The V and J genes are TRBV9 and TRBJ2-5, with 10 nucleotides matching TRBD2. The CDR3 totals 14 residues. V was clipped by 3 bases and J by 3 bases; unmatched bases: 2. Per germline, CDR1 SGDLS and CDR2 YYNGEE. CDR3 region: CASSAGTSEETQYF. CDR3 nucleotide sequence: TGTGCCAGCAGCGCCGGGACTAGCGAAGAGACCCAGTACTTC.

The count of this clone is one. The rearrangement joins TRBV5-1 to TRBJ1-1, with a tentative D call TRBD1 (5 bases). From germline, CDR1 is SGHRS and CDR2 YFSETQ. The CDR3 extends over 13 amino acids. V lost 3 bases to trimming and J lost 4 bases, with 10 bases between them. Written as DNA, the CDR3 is TGCGCCAGCAGCTCGACAGTCGGCACTGAAGCTTTCTTT. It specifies CASSSTVGTEAFF.

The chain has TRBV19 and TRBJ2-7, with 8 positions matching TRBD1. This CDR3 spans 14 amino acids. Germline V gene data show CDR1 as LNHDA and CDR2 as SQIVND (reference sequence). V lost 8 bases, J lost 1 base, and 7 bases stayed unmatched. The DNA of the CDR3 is TGTGCCAGTTCCCGGACAGGGTATTCCTACGAGCAGTACTTC. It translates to CASSRTGYSYEQYF. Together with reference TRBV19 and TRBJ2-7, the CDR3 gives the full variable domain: DGGITQSPKYLFRKEGQNVTLSCEQNLNHDAMYWYRQDPGQGLRLIYYSQIVNDFQKGDIAEGYSVSREKKESFPLTVTSAQKNPTAFYLCASSRTGYSYEQYFGPGTRLTVT.

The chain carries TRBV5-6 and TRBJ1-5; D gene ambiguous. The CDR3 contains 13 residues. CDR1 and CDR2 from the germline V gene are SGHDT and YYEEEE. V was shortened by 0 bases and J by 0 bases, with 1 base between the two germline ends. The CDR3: CASSLGSNQPQHF. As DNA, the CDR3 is TGTGCCAGCAGCTTGGGTAGCAATCAGCCCCAGCATTTT.

The CDR3 sequence: CASSLGRPNTGELFF. In DNA, the CDR3 is TGCGCCAGCAGCTTAGGAAGGCCGAACACCGGGGAGCTGTTTTTT. The V call is TRBV5-1, the J call TRBJ2-2; no clear D gene. CDR3 size: 15 residues. V lost 2 bases to trimming and J lost 0 bases, with 8 bases between them. Germline CDR1 SGHRS, CDR2 YFSETQ.

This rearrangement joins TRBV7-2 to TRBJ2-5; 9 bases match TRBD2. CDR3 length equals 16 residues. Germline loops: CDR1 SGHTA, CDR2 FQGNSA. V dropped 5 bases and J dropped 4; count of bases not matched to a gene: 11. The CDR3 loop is CASSPIMVAGAETQYF. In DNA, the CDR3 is TGTGCCAGCAGCCCCATCATGGTAGCGGGAGCAGAGACCCAGTACTTC. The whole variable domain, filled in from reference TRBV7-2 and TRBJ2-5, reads GAGVSQSPSNKVTEKGKDVELRCDPISGHTALYWYRQSLGQGLEFLIYFQGNSAPDKSGLPSDRFSAERTGGSVSTLTIQRTQQEDSAVYLCASSPIMVAGAETQYFGPGTRLLVL.

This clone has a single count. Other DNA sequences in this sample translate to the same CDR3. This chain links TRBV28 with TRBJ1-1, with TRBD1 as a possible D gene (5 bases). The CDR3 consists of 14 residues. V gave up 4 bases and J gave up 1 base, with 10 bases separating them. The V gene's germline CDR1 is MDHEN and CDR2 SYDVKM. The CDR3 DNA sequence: TGTGCCAGCAGTTCCGGGGGGAAGAACACTGAAGCTTTCTTT. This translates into CASSSGGKNTEAFF.